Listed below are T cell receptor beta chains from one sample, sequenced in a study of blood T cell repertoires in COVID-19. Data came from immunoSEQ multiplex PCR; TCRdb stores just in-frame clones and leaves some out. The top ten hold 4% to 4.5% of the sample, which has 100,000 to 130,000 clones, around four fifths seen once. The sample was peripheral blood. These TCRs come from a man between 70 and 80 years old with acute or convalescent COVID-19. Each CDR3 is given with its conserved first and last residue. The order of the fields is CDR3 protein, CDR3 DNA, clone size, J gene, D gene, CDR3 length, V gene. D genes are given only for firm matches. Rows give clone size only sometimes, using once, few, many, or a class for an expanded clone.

CDR3 protein: CAISERGLGQGADSNQPQHF
CDR3 DNA: TGTGCCATCAGCGAGAGGGGCCTTGGACAGGGGGCCGATAGCAATCAGCCCCAGCATTTT
clone size: few
J gene: TRBJ1-5
D gene: TRBD1
CDR3 length: 20
V gene: TRBV10-3

CDR3 protein: CSVENPGNSYEQYF
CDR3 DNA: TGCAGCGTTGAAAATCCAGGCAATTCCTACGAGCAGTACTTC
clone size: once
J gene: TRBJ2-7
D gene: NA
CDR3 length: 14
V gene: TRBV29-1

CDR3 protein: CASSYGAGNNYGYTF
CDR3 DNA: TGTGCCAGCAGTTACGGAGCAGGGAACAACTATGGCTACACCTTC
clone size: few
J gene: TRBJ1-2
D gene: NA
CDR3 length: 15
V gene: TRBV6-5

CDR3 protein: CASSLGGSTEAFF
CDR3 DNA: TGTGCCAGCAGTTTAGGAGGGAGCACTGAAGCTTTCTTT
clone size: NA
J gene: TRBJ1-1
D gene: NA
CDR3 length: 13
V gene: TRBV12-3/TRBV12-4

CDR3 protein: CASRRWASPYGYTF
CDR3 DNA: TGTGCCAGTAGGAGGTGGGCTAGCCCTTATGGCTACACCTTC
clone size: NA
J gene: TRBJ1-2
D gene: NA
CDR3 length: 14
V gene: TRBV19

CDR3 protein: CSVPAGPTDTQYF
CDR3 DNA: TGCAGCGTCCCAGCGGGACCCACAGATACGCAGTATTTT
clone size: NA
J gene: TRBJ2-3
D gene: TRBD2
CDR3 length: 13
V gene: TRBV29-1

CDR3 protein: CASSYGTGGYETQYF
CDR3 DNA: TGTGCCAGCAGCTACGGGACAGGGGGATATGAGACCCAGTACTTC
clone size: NA
J gene: TRBJ2-5
D gene: TRBD1
CDR3 length: 15
V gene: TRBV11-2

CDR3 protein: CASSFSGEQPQHF
CDR3 DNA: TGTGCCAGCAGTTTTTCGGGGGAACAGCCCCAGCATTTT
clone size: NA
J gene: TRBJ1-5
D gene: NA
CDR3 length: 13
V gene: TRBV12-3/TRBV12-4

CDR3 protein: CASSELAGGETQYF
CDR3 DNA: TGTGCCAGCAGTGAATTAGCGGGGGGGGAGACCCAGTACTTC
clone size: once
J gene: TRBJ2-5
D gene: TRBD2
CDR3 length: 14
V gene: TRBV25-1

CDR3 protein: CASSMGRVDGQPQHF
CDR3 DNA: TGTGCCAGTAGTATGGGGAGGGTGGATGGCCAGCCCCAGCATTTT
clone size: once
J gene: TRBJ1-5
D gene: NA
CDR3 length: 15
V gene: TRBV19

CDR3 protein: CASSHRQAGRYGYTF
CDR3 DNA: TGTGCCAGCAGCCACCGACAGGCAGGGCGATACGGCTACACCTTC
clone size: NA
J gene: TRBJ1-2
D gene: NA
CDR3 length: 15
V gene: TRBV11-2

CDR3 protein: CASSLSWTSGPQFF
CDR3 DNA: TGTGCCAGCAGCTTGTCCTGGACTAGCGGGCCGCAGTTCTTC
clone size: NA
J gene: TRBJ2-1
D gene: TRBD2
CDR3 length: 14
V gene: TRBV5-6

CDR3 protein: CASSYTGGYGYTF
CDR3 DNA: TGTGCCAGCAGTTACACAGGGGGCTATGGCTACACCTTC
clone size: NA
J gene: TRBJ1-2
D gene: TRBD1
CDR3 length: 13
V gene: TRBV6-5

CDR3 protein: CAISERLAGGQETQYF
CDR3 DNA: TGTGCCATCAGTGAGAGACTAGCGGGGGGCCAGGAGACCCAGTACTTC
clone size: NA
J gene: TRBJ2-5
D gene: TRBD2
CDR3 length: 16
V gene: TRBV10-3

CDR3 protein: CASSLERLGSEQYF
CDR3 DNA: TGTGCCAGCAGCTTGGAGAGACTAGGGAGCGAGCAGTACTTC
clone size: NA
J gene: TRBJ2-7
D gene: NA
CDR3 length: 14
V gene: TRBV13

CDR3 protein: CASSSGGSSYNEQFF
CDR3 DNA: TGTGCCAGCAGCTCAGGGGGGAGCTCCTACAATGAGCAGTTCTTC
clone size: NA
J gene: TRBJ2-1
D gene: NA
CDR3 length: 15
V gene: TRBV11-3

CDR3 protein: CASMDRGNSPLHF
CDR3 DNA: TGTGCCAGCATGGACAGGGGAAATTCACCCCTCCACTTT
clone size: NA
J gene: TRBJ1-6
D gene: TRBD1
CDR3 length: 13
V gene: TRBV6-5

CDR3 protein: CASSIGTFSGNTIYF
CDR3 DNA: TGTGCCAGCAGCATCGGGACTTTCTCTGGAAACACCATATATTTT
clone size: NA
J gene: TRBJ1-3
D gene: NA
CDR3 length: 15
V gene: TRBV11-2

CDR3 protein: CASSSPTGSGRQAKNIQYF
CDR3 DNA: TGTGCCAGTAGTTCTCCTACAGGGTCGGGCCGGCAAGCCAAAAACATTCAGTACTTC
clone size: once
J gene: TRBJ2-4
D gene: NA
CDR3 length: 19
V gene: TRBV19

CDR3 protein: CASSQTSFVQYF
CDR3 DNA: TGTGCCAGCAGTCAGACTAGTTTCGTGCAGTACTTC
clone size: NA
J gene: TRBJ2-7
D gene: NA
CDR3 length: 12
V gene: TRBV6-5

CDR3 protein: CASSDSIRTDTQYF
CDR3 DNA: TGTGCCAGTAGCGACTCCATCCGCACAGATACGCAGTATTTT
clone size: NA
J gene: TRBJ2-3
D gene: NA
CDR3 length: 14
V gene: TRBV19

CDR3 protein: CASSSTGGAGANVLTF
CDR3 DNA: TGTGCCAGTAGTAGTACAGGGGGGGCTGGGGCCAACGTCCTGACTTTC
clone size: NA
J gene: TRBJ2-6
D gene: NA
CDR3 length: 16
V gene: TRBV19

CDR3 protein: CASSFGQGALETQYF
CDR3 DNA: TGTGCCAGCAGCTTCGGACAGGGAGCCTTGGAGACCCAGTACTTC
clone size: NA
J gene: TRBJ2-5
D gene: TRBD1
CDR3 length: 15
V gene: TRBV11-2

CDR3 protein: CASSPPSGGGNEQFF
CDR3 DNA: TGTGCCAGCAGCCCCCCTAGCGGGGGAGGTAATGAGCAGTTCTTC
clone size: NA
J gene: TRBJ2-1
D gene: TRBD2
CDR3 length: 15
V gene: TRBV4-2

CDR3 protein: CATTGTGAVGELFF
CDR3 DNA: TGTGCCACCACCGGGACAGGGGCGGTCGGGGAGCTGTTTTTT
clone size: NA
J gene: TRBJ2-2
D gene: TRBD1
CDR3 length: 14
V gene: TRBV19

CDR3 protein: CASSRSGTGFEQYF
CDR3 DNA: TGTGCCAGCAGCAGATCCGGGACAGGGTTCGAGCAGTACTTC
clone size: NA
J gene: TRBJ2-7
D gene: TRBD1
CDR3 length: 14
V gene: TRBV7-2

CDR3 protein: CASSIGRDRVANYGYTF
CDR3 DNA: TGTGCCAGTAGTATAGGCCGTGACAGGGTAGCTAACTATGGCTACACCTTC
clone size: NA
J gene: TRBJ1-2
D gene: TRBD1
CDR3 length: 17
V gene: TRBV19

CDR3 protein: CATSETGGAYNEQFF
CDR3 DNA: TGTGCCACCAGTGAGACAGGGGGGGCCTACAATGAGCAGTTCTTC
clone size: NA
J gene: TRBJ2-1
D gene: TRBD1
CDR3 length: 15
V gene: TRBV24-1

CDR3 protein: CASSATSMGEQFF
CDR3 DNA: TGTGCCAGCAGCGCGACTAGCATGGGTGAGCAGTTCTTC
clone size: NA
J gene: TRBJ2-1
D gene: TRBD2
CDR3 length: 13
V gene: TRBV11-3

CDR3 protein: CASSYGTGDRYEQFF
CDR3 DNA: TGTGCCAGCAGTTACGGGACAGGGGATCGCTATGAGCAGTTCTTC
clone size: NA
J gene: TRBJ2-1
D gene: TRBD1
CDR3 length: 15
V gene: TRBV6-2/TRBV6-3

CDR3 protein: CARSRLIDRAHFNSPLHF
CDR3 DNA: TGTGCCAGAAGTCGACTCATCGACAGGGCCCACTTTAATTCACCCCTCCACTTT
clone size: NA
J gene: TRBJ1-6
D gene: TRBD1
CDR3 length: 18
V gene: TRBV5-3

CDR3 protein: CASSLYQGGSNQPQHF
CDR3 DNA: TGTGCCAGCAGTTTATATCAGGGAGGGAGCAATCAGCCCCAGCATTTT
clone size: NA
J gene: TRBJ1-5
D gene: NA
CDR3 length: 16
V gene: TRBV27

CDR3 protein: CASSHDLFEAFF
CDR3 DNA: TGCGCCAGCAGTCACGACTTATTTGAAGCTTTCTTT
clone size: NA
J gene: TRBJ1-1
D gene: NA
CDR3 length: 12
V gene: TRBV5-1

CDR3 protein: CASSFSGGADTQYF
CDR3 DNA: TGTGCCAGCAGCTTTAGCGGGGGGGCTGATACGCAGTATTTT
clone size: NA
J gene: TRBJ2-3
D gene: TRBD2
CDR3 length: 14
V gene: TRBV5-4

CDR3 protein: CASSLEAGRALGGYTF
CDR3 DNA: TGTGCCAGCAGCTTGGAGGCGGGAAGGGCATTGGGAGGCTACACCTTC
clone size: few
J gene: TRBJ1-2
D gene: NA
CDR3 length: 16
V gene: TRBV5-4

CDR3 protein: CASSLRREGYGYTF
CDR3 DNA: TGTGCCAGCAGCCTCCGCAGGGAGGGCTATGGCTACACCTTC
clone size: NA
J gene: TRBJ1-2
D gene: NA
CDR3 length: 14
V gene: TRBV11-1

CDR3 protein: CASTPSAFAGEKLFF
CDR3 DNA: TGTGCCAGTACCCCCTCGGCGTTCGCGGGGGAAAAACTGTTTTTT
clone size: NA
J gene: TRBJ1-4
D gene: NA
CDR3 length: 15
V gene: TRBV19

CDR3 protein: CASNRGQDGYTF
CDR3 DNA: TGTGCCAGCAACAGGGGGCAGGATGGCTACACCTTC
clone size: NA
J gene: TRBJ1-2
D gene: TRBD1
CDR3 length: 12
V gene: TRBV6-1

CDR3 protein: CASSLSRGFYGYTF
CDR3 DNA: TGTGCCAGCTCACTTTCGCGCGGATTCTATGGCTACACCTTC
clone size: NA
J gene: TRBJ1-2
D gene: NA
CDR3 length: 14
V gene: TRBV18

CDR3 protein: CASSQASSGANVLTF
CDR3 DNA: TGCGCCAGCAGTCAAGCGTCCTCTGGGGCCAACGTCCTGACTTTC
clone size: NA
J gene: TRBJ2-6
D gene: NA
CDR3 length: 15
V gene: TRBV10-2